These 2 T cell receptor beta chains originate from one sample sequenced in a study of shared clonotypes between healthy human individuals. Repertoires were generated with immunoSEQ multiplex PCR, while TCRdb's copy carries only in-frame clones and drops some. Among roughly 2.4 million clones listed, more than 90% were seen once. The sequenced material came from naive CD4+ T cells sorted from blood. Subset meaning: CD45RA+ positively selected. All receptors come from a man younger than 35 in good health.

This sequence joins TRBV5-6 and TRBJ2-7, with 9 bases identical to TRBD1. The length of the CDR3 is 15 residues. J was trimmed by 4 bases and V by 0 bases; bases with no gene match: 5. CDR1 is SGHDT, CDR2 YYEEEE, per germline. The CDR3 loop is CASSLGDRVAYEQYF. In DNA, the CDR3 is TGTGCCAGCAGCTTGGGGGACAGGGTCGCGTACGAGCAGTACTTC. Supplemented by reference TRBV5-6 and TRBJ2-7, the full variable domain reads DAGVTQSPTHLIKTRGQQVTLRCSPKSGHDTVSWYQQALGQGPQFIFQYYEEEERQRGNFPDRFSGHQFPNYSSELNVNALLLGDSALYLCASSLGDRVAYEQYFGPGTRLTVT.

This clone occurred a few times. This chain connects TRBV28 to TRBJ1-3, with D hard to call. This CDR3 has 11 amino acids. Trimming stripped 10 bases from V and 0 bases from J, with 4 bases between. CDR1 MDHEN and CDR2 SYDVKM come from the germline V gene. This chain's CDR3 is CANPSGNTIYF. DNA for the CDR3: TGTGCCAACCCCTCTGGAAACACCATATATTTT.